This entry features one T cell receptor beta chain sequence. The record originates from a study of blood T cell repertoires in COVID-19. Study-level background: Samples representing acute and convalescent COVID-19 were sourced from the United States, Italy and Spain. PBMCs, B-cell-depleted T cells, or T cells provided the cDNA or gDNA that made up the material.

The CDR3 has 15 residues. CDR1 LGHNA and CDR2 YNFKEQ come from the germline V gene. Trimming stripped 0 bases from V and 5 bases from J, with 14 bases between. Source study methods: Amplified reference gene primers provided the basis for estimating nucleated cell counts. Generated by immunoSEQ multiplex PCR, the TCRdb table keeps only in-frame clones and is missing some. Clone size and V and J calls were adopted from that table, with D and trimming inferred from the DNA. The data contain 35,000 to 40,000 clones, roughly 86% of them singletons. The V gene is TRBV4-2, the J gene TRBJ2-7, with D possibly TRBD1 on 6 matching bases. The source is a human donor in a cohort sampled during active COVID-19. Sequenced input: peripheral blood. CDR3 DNA: TGTGCCAGCAGCCAAGATCTACAGGGCTACCACGAGCAGTACTTC. Translating gives CASSQDLQGYHEQYF.